What follows describes a single TCR beta chain. Its antigen target is currently unknown. Base qualities are not recorded, but no much larger clone differs from it by a single base. These data are taken from a study of CD8 T cells in Susac syndrome (dated by TCRdb to about 2019). About the full investigation: Whether CD8+ T cell activation and differentiation in Susac syndrome was antigen driven was tested using repertoire sequencing. The study compared CD8+ T cell repertoire clonality among roughly 12 healthy donors, 14 Susac syndrome patients and 15 multiple sclerosis patients. What the research found in general, with its limitations: The TCR sequencing and HLA analysis was acknowledged to have included a relatively small number of individuals.

RNA was extracted using the RNeasy kit, and about 0.45 to 1 microgram was reverse transcribed with random hexamers. TCR beta CDR3 regions were amplified with the immunoSEQ multiplex PCR assay covering 54 Vbeta and 13 Jbeta segments. PCR amplification bias was corrected using a synthetic template baseline for primer optimization and computational correction. As for the authors' bioinformatics: Reads were annotated to V, D and J genes per IMGT and analyzed with immunoSEQ Analyzer, keeping only productive sequences. Clonality was calculated as one minus the Shannon entropy normalized by log2 of the number of productive unique sequences. For each patient and control, public and private clones were evaluated within the 100 most prevalent clones. Clones were defined as Susac-specific when absent from the healthy and MS cohorts, from fewer than 1,200 published viral clones and from other ImmuneACCESS disease sequences. The public reads were reanalyzed by TCRdb: fastp trimming at Q25, MiXCR alignment, in-frame beta chains only. A single entry per CDR3 protein holds the most common genes and DNA from its merged rows. These V and J calls originate from TCRdb's pipeline instead of the authors' own analysis. This sample holds almost 450,000 distinct CDR3 sequences; 85% were observed only once. Roughly 0.11% of the sample belongs to the ten largest clones.

Peripheral blood CD8+ and CD4+ T cells from healthy donors, Susac syndrome patients and multiple sclerosis patients were profiled by high-throughput TCR beta sequencing. Multiple sclerosis controls were treatment-naive patients with stable or active relapsing-remitting disease fulfilling revised McDonald criteria. CD8+ TEMRA cells were enriched by FACS, while bulk CD8+ and CD4+ T cells were purified by magnetic negative isolation. Blood was collected in EDTA tubes and processed within 24 hours, with PBMCs isolated through density gradient centrifugation. PBMCs intended for TCR sequencing were cryopreserved in liquid nitrogen and thawed later in a water bath at 37 degrees C. The sorted or isolated CD4+, CD8+ and CD8+ TEMRA cells had a purity of 90% or higher. Reading from cysteine to phenylalanine, the CDR3 counts 15 amino acids. Only the CDR3 part of the read is kept: 45 bases, read in frame from the first base. V lost 6 bases and J lost 0 bases; the stretch between them is 14 bases long. Via the germline V gene, CDR1 is MGHRA and CDR2 YSYEKL.

Material for sequencing was CD8+ T cells from PBMCs. This clonotype was obtained from a human donor with multiple sclerosis. The chain is encoded by TRBV4-1 joined to TRBJ1-1; the D gene lacks a confident call. The CDR3 region: CASRVNLIMNTEAFF. The bases are TGCGCCAGCAGGGTCAACCTAATCATGAACACTGAAGCTTTCTTT.